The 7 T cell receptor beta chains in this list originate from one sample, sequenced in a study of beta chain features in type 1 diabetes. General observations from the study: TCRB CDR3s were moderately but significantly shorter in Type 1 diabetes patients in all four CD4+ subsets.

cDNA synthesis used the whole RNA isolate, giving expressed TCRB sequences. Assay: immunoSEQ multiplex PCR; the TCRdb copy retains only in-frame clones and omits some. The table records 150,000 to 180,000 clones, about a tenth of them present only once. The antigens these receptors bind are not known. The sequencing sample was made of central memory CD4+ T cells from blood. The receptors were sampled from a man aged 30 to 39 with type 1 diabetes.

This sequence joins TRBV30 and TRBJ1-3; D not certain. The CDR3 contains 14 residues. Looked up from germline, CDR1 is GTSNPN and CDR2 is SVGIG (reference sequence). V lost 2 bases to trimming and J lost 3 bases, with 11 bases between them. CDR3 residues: CAWSLSVNGNTIYF. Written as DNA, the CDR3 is TGTGCCTGGAGTCTATCGGTTAATGGAAACACCATATATTTT.

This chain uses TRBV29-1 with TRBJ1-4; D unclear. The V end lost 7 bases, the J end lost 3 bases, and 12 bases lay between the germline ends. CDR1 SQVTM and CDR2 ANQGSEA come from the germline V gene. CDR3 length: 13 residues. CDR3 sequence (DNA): TGCAGCGCTAAGGAGACCGCTAATGAAAAACTGTTTTTT. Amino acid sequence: CSAKETANEKLFF.

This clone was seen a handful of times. The CDR3 DNA is TGTGCCAGCAGCCTGGCGGGACAGGGGGTCCACGAGCAGTACTTC. It encodes CASSLAGQGVHEQYF. The chain has TRBV28 and TRBJ2-7, with 11 bases that match TRBD1. J gave up 5 bases and V 6 bases, and 9 bases lay outside the gene matches. The CDR3 consists of 15 residues. The germline CDR1 and CDR2 sequences are MDHEN and SYDVKM.

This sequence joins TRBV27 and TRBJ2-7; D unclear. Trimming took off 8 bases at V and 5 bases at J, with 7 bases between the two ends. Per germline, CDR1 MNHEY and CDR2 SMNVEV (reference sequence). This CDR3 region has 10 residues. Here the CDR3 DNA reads TGTGCCAGCTTCAGGAACGAGCAGTACTTC. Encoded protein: CASFRNEQYF.

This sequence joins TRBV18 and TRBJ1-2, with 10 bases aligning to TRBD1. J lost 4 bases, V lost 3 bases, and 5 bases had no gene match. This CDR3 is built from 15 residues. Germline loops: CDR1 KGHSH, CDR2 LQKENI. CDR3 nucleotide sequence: TGTGCCAGCTCACCCGACAGGGGGCGCAGCTATGGCTACACCTTC. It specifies CASSPDRGRSYGYTF.

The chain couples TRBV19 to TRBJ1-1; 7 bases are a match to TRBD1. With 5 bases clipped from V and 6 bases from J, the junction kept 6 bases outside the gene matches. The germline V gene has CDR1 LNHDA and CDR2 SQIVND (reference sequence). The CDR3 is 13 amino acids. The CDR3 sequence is CASSLRDSPEAFF. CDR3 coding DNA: TGTGCCAGTAGTCTACGGGACAGTCCTGAAGCTTTCTTT.

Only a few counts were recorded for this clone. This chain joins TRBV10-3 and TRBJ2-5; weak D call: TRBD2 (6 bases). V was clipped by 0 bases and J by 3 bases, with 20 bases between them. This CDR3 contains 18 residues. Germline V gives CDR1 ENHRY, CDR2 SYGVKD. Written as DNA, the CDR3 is TGTGCCATCAGTGAGTCCGTAACTAGCCGGGGTTCAGAAGAGACCCAGTACTTC. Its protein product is CAISESVTSRGSEETQYF.